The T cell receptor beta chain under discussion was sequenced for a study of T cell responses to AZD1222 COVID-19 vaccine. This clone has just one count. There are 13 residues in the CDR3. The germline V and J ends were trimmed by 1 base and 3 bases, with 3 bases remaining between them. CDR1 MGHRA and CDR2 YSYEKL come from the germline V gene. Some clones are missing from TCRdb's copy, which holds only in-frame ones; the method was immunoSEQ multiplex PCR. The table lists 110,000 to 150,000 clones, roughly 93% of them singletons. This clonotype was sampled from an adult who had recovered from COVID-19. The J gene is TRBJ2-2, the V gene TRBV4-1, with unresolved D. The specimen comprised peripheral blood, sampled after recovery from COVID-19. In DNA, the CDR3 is TGCGCCAGCAGCCAAGGGTACACCGGGGAGCTGTTTTTT. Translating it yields CASSQGYTGELFF.